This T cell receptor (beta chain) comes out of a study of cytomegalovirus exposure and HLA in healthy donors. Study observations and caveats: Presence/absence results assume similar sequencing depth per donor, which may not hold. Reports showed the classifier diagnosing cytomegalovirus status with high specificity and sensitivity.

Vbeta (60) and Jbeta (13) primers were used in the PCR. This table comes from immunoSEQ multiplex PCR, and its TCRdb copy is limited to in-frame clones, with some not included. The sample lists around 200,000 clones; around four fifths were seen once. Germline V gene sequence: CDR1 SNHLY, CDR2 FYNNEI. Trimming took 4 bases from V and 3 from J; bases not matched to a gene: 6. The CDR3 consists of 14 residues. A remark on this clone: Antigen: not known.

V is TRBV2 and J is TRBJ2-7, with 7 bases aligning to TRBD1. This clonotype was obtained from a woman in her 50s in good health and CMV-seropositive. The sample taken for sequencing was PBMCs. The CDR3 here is CASSVGDRFYEQYF. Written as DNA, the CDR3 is TGTGCCAGCAGTGTTGGGGACAGATTCTACGAGCAGTACTTC.